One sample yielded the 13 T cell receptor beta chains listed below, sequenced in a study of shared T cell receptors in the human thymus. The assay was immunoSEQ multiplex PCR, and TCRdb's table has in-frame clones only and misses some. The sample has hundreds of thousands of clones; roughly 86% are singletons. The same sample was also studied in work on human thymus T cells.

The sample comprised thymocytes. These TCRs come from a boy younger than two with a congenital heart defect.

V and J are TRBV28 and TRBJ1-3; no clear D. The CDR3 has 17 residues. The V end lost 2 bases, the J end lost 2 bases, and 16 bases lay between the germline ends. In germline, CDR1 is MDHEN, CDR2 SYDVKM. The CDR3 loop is CASSLTPAGIPGNTIYF. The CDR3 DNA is TGTGCCAGCAGTTTAACACCGGCCGGGATTCCTGGAAACACCATATATTTT.

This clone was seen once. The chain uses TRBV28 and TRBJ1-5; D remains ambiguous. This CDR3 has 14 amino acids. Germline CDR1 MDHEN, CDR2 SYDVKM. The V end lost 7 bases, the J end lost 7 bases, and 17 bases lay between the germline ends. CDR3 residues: CASNMKSAGQPQHF. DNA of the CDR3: TGTGCCAGCAACATGAAGTCGGCGGGACAGCCCCAGCATTTT.

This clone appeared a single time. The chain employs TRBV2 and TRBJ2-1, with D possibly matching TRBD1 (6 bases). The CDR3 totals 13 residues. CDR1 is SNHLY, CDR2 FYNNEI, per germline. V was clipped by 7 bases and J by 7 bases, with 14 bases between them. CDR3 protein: CASNLAGANEQFF. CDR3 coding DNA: TGTGCCAGCAACCTAGCAGGGGCTAATGAGCAGTTCTTC.

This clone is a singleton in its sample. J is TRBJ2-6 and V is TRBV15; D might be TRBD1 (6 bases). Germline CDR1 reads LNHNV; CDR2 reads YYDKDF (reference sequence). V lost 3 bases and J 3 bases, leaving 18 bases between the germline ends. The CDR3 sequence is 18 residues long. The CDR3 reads CATSSYRVSEVGANVLTF. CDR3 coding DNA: TGTGCCACCAGCAGCTACAGGGTATCTGAGGTTGGGGCCAACGTCCTGACTTTC.

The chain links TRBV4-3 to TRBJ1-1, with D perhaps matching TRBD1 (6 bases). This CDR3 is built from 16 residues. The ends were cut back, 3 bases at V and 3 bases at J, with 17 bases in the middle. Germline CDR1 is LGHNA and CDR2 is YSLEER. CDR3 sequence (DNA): TGCGCCAGCAGCCAGGCTGACAGGCTTACGGACACTGAAGCTTTCTTT. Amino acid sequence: CASSQADRLTDTEAFF.

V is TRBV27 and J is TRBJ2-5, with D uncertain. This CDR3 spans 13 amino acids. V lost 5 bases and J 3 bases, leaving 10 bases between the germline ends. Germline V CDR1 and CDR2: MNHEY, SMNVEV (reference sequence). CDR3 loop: CASSANIEETQYF. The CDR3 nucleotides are TGTGCCAGCAGTGCCAACATTGAAGAGACCCAGTACTTC.

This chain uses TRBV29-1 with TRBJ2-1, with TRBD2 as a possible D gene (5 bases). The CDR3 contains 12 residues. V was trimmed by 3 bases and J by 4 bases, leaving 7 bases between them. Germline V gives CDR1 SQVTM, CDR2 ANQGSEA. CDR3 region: CSVDRGYNEQFF. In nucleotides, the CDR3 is TGCAGCGTTGATCGGGGTTACAATGAGCAGTTCTTC.

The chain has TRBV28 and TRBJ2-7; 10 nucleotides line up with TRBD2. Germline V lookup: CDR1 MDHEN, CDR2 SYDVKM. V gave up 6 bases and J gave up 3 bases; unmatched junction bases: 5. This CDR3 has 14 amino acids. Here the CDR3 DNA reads TGTGCCAGCAGCAAGACTAGCGGGTTCTACGAGCAGTACTTC. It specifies CASSKTSGFYEQYF.

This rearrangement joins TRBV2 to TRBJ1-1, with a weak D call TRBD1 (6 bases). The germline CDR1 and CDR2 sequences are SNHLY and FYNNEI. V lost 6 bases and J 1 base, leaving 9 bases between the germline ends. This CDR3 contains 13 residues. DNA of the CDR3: TGTGCCAGCAGAGTACAGGGGAACACTGAAGCTTTCTTT. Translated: CASRVQGNTEAFF.

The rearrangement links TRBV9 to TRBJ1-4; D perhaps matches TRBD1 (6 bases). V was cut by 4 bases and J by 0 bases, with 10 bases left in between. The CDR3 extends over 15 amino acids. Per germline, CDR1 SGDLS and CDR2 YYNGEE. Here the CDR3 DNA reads TGTGCCAGCAGCCCCACAGGGTCAACTAATGAAAAACTGTTTTTT. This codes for CASSPTGSTNEKLFF.

The CDR3 nucleotides read TGCGCCAGCAGCGTTAATGCGGCCCAGTACTTC. This codes for CASSVNAAQYF. The rearrangement uses TRBV4-3 and TRBJ2-5, with D hard to call. This CDR3 comprises 11 residues. V shed 5 bases and J shed 9 bases, with 10 bases lying between them. Per germline, CDR1 LGHNA and CDR2 YSLEER.

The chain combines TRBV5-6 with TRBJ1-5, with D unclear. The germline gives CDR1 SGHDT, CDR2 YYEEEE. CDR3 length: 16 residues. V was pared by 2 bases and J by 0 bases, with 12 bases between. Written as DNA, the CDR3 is TGTGCCAGCAGCTTTTGGGAGGGCTTTAGCAATCAGCCCCAGCATTTT. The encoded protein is CASSFWEGFSNQPQHF.

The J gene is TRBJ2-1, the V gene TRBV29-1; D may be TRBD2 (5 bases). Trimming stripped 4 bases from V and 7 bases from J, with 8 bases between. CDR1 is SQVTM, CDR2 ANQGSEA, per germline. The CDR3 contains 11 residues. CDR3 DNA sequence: TGCAGCGTTGTGCGCGGGAATGAGCAGTTCTTC. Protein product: CSVVRGNEQFF.